These T cell receptor beta chains were read from a single sample in a study of cytomegalovirus exposure and HLA in healthy donors. Only in-frame clones appear in the TCRdb table, and some are missing; sequencing was by immunoSEQ multiplex PCR. The sample contains some 130,000 clones, around 70% of which appear only once. Sample: PBMCs. All receptors come from a woman in her fifties or sixties in good health and CMV-seropositive. Each CDR3 is given with its conserved first and last residue. D genes are given only for firm matches. The listing skips clone size in some rows; elsewhere it reads once, few, many or a size class.

J gene,D gene,V gene,clone size,CDR3 DNA,CDR3 protein
TRBJ2-3,TRBD2,TRBV10-3,-,TGTGCCATCAAAACTAGCGGGGGAACAGATACGCAGTATTTT,CAIKTSGGTDTQYF
TRBJ1-1,TRBD1,TRBV6-6,-,TGTGCCAGCAGTTGGGACAGGGAAGGTGAAGCTTTCTTT,CASSWDREGEAFF
TRBJ1-2,-,TRBV7-3,-,TGTGCCAGCAGCCCCGGTGAGGGTGCCTATGGCTACACCTTC,CASSPGEGAYGYTF
TRBJ1-6,TRBD1,TRBV19,-,TGTGCCAGTAGCTCCGGGACAGGGAATTCACCCCTCCACTTT,CASSSGTGNSPLHF
TRBJ2-2,-,TRBV4-2,few,TGTGCCAGCAGCCAAAGGGGAAACGCGAACACCGGGGAGCTGTTTTTT,CASSQRGNANTGELFF
TRBJ1-1,TRBD1,TRBV7-9,-,TGTGCCAGCAGCTATCCTCCGACAGGGGGCGACGCTGAAGCTTTCTTT,CASSYPPTGGDAEAFF
TRBJ2-7,-,TRBV2,-,TGTGCCAGCAGTGGCTCCTTCGGGACAACCGCGGACGAGCAGTACTTC,CASSGSFGTTADEQYF
TRBJ2-5,-,TRBV12-5,-,TGTGCTAGTGGTTTGGGGCTCCCAAACAGGGCTGAGACCCAGTACTTC,CASGLGLPNRAETQYF
TRBJ2-7,TRBD1,TRBV6-6,-,TGTGCCAGCAGTCCCCGGACAGGGGTCTACGAGCAGTACTTC,CASSPRTGVYEQYF
TRBJ1-6,-,TRBV6-5,-,TGTGCCAGCAGGAGAGGGGAGGATAATTCACCCCTCCACTTT,CASRRGEDNSPLHF
TRBJ2-6,-,TRBV7-9,medium-sized,TGTGCCAGCAGCTTTGAGACTGAGAACGTCCTGACTTTC,CASSFETENVLTF
TRBJ1-6,TRBD1,TRBV28,few,TGTGCCAGCAGGTACCTTCAGGGGGCGGGGAATTCACCCCTCCACTTT,CASRYLQGAGNSPLHF
TRBJ1-1,TRBD1,TRBV6-5,-,TGTGCCAGCAGTCCCCAGGGGGCTAGGACTGAAGCTTTCTTT,CASSPQGARTEAFF
TRBJ1-5,-,TRBV5-1,-,TGCGCCAGCATACCCGAGACAAAGGCAGTCCTCAATCAGCCCCAGCATTTT,CASIPETKAVLNQPQHF
TRBJ1-2,-,TRBV6-1,-,TGTGCCAGCACCCCTTGGGCATTCTATGGCTACACCTTC,CASTPWAFYGYTF
TRBJ2-1,-,TRBV9,-,TGTGCCAGCAGCGTAGGAGACAGCTCATACAATGAGCAGTTCTTC,CASSVGDSSYNEQFF